These 27 T cell receptor beta chains originate from one sample sequenced in a study of cytomegalovirus exposure and HLA in healthy donors. The primer mix had 60 Vbeta and 13 Jbeta primers. This table comes from immunoSEQ multiplex PCR, and its TCRdb copy is limited to in-frame clones, with some not included. This sample's clone table lists tens of thousands of clones. What was sequenced was PBMCs. The receptors were gathered from a young woman in good health and CMV-seronegative.

The chain joins TRBV7-9 to TRBJ1-1; D is possibly TRBD1 (5 bases). Per the germline V gene, CDR1 is SEHNR and CDR2 is FQNEAQ (reference sequence). CDR3 length equals 13 residues. V lost 5 bases and J lost 3, with 10 bases in between. CDR3 sequence (DNA): TGTGCCAGCAGCGACAGACGCGACACTGAAGCTTTCTTT. Translating it yields CASSDRRDTEAFF. The complete variable domain, with remaining parts taken from reference TRBV7-9 and TRBJ1-1, reads DTGVSQNPRHKITKRGQNVTFRCDPISEHNRLYWYRQTLGQGPEFLTYFQNEAQLEKSRLLSDRFSAERPKGSFSTLEIQRTEQGDSAMYLCASSDRRDTEAFFGQGTRLTVV.

V usage is TRBV10-3 and J usage is TRBJ2-3, with 10 bases matching TRBD1. V was pared by 7 bases and J by 1 base, with 5 bases of the junction left unmatched. CDR1 and CDR2 from the germline V gene are ENHRY and SYGVKD. The CDR3 consists of 15 residues. In DNA, the CDR3 is TGTGCCATCACCGCGGGGACAGGGGGCACAGATACGCAGTATTTT. Amino acids: CAITAGTGGTDTQYF.

The rearrangement joins TRBV4-1 to TRBJ1-1; a weak D match, TRBD1 (5 bases). The CDR3 runs 16 residues. Germline V gene sequence: CDR1 MGHRA, CDR2 YSYEKL. Trimming stripped 0 bases from V and 3 bases from J, with 14 bases between. The CDR3 sequence is CASSQEKGRVYTEAFF. The CDR3 DNA reads as TGCGCCAGCAGCCAAGAGAAGGGGAGGGTGTACACTGAAGCTTTCTTT.

The genes are TRBV14 and TRBJ2-7; 8 bases fit TRBD2. The junction had 11 bases not matched to a gene; V was cut back by 1 base and J by 12 bases. CDR1 is SGHDN and CDR2 is FVKESK in the germline V gene. The CDR3 length is 14 residues. The CDR3 DNA is TGTGCCAGCAGCCAAGCCAGCGGGGGCCTCAGTCCGTACTTC. Encoded protein: CASSQASGGLSPYF.

The J gene is TRBJ2-7, the V gene TRBV28, with D perhaps matching TRBD2 (6 bases). The germline V gene has CDR1 MDHEN and CDR2 SYDVKM. Trimming stripped 1 base from V and 3 bases from J, with 10 bases between. This CDR3 has 14 residues. This CDR3 reads CASSLLSSGYEQYF. CDR3 in DNA: TGTGCCAGCAGTTTATTGAGTAGCGGCTACGAGCAGTACTTC.

The CDR3 is CASSSLDRGVGSGYTF. The CDR3, as DNA: TGTGCCAGCAGCTCCCTTGACAGGGGAGTAGGTAGTGGCTACACCTTC. This chain connects TRBV7-9 to TRBJ1-2; TRBD1 matches at 8 bases. The CDR3 covers 16 residues. The germline CDR1 and CDR2 sequences are SEHNR and FQNEAQ (reference sequence). The trim removed 4 bases at V and 7 bases at J, leaving 14 bases unmatched.

The CDR3 spells CASSLDSTYGYTF. The CDR3 DNA sequence: TGTGCCAGCAGCTTGGACAGCACCTATGGCTACACCTTC. The chain links TRBV7-9 to TRBJ1-2, with D perhaps TRBD1 (6 bases). Per germline, CDR1 SEHNR and CDR2 FQNEAQ (reference sequence). V lost 3 bases to trimming and J lost 4 bases, with 9 bases between them. This CDR3 contains 13 residues.

The gene calls are TRBV7-9 and TRBJ1-2, with 8 bases fitting TRBD1. In germline, CDR1 is SEHNR, CDR2 FQNEAQ (reference sequence). The CDR3 contains 13 residues. The V gene end was trimmed by 4 bases and the J gene end by 5 bases; junction bases not matched to a gene: 3. CDR3 in DNA: TGTGCCAGCAGCTCCGGACAGGGATATGGCTACACCTTC. Encoded protein: CASSSGQGYGYTF.

The genes are TRBV5-1 and TRBJ1-1; D call uncertain. The germline CDR1 and CDR2 sequences are SGHRS and YFSETQ. Trimming removed 4 bases at V and 2 bases at J, with 6 bases between. The CDR3 loop spans 12 amino acids. The CDR3 protein is CASSASNTEAFF. CDR3 nucleotides: TGCGCCAGCAGCGCCAGTAACACTGAAGCTTTCTTT.

This chain joins TRBV18 and TRBJ2-3; D is possibly TRBD1 (5 bases). In germline, CDR1 is KGHSH, CDR2 LQKENI. This CDR3 comprises 17 residues. Trimming removed 0 bases at V and 6 bases at J, with 19 bases between. DNA of the CDR3: TGTGCCAGCTCACCACCGGTCGGGTCGGCGCCAGGGGATACGCAGTATTTT. It encodes CASSPPVGSAPGDTQYF.

The rearrangement uses TRBV19 and TRBJ1-5, with a possible D match to TRBD1 (5 bases). The CDR3 is made up of 13 amino acids. V was trimmed by 6 bases and J by 4 bases, leaving 10 bases between them. The V gene's germline CDR1 is LNHDA and CDR2 SQIVND (reference sequence). The CDR3, as DNA: TGTGCCAGTAGGGGGCGGGGGAATCAGCCCCAGCATTTT. Its translation is CASRGRGNQPQHF.

The chain is built from TRBV15 and TRBJ1-1, with 7 nucleotides matching TRBD1. The CDR3 covers 17 residues. V lost 0 bases, J lost 1 base, and 8 bases stayed unmatched. The germline V gene has CDR1 LNHNV and CDR2 YYDKDF (reference sequence). The CDR3 DNA reads as TGTGCCACCAGCAGAGATGCCGGGACAGCCCAGAACACTGAAGCTTTCTTT. Encoded protein: CATSRDAGTAQNTEAFF.

The chain has TRBV4-1 and TRBJ2-3, with a possible D match to TRBD1 (7 bases). The V end was cut by 3 bases, the J end by 0 bases, with 13 bases between. The CDR3 sequence is 16 residues long. Germline CDR1 and CDR2: MGHRA and YSYEKL. The CDR3 nucleotides are TGCGCCAGCAGCCAGGACCAGGGGGGTAGCACAGATACGCAGTATTTT. This translates into CASSQDQGGSTDTQYF.

With respect to this clone: This CDR3 is also generated by other DNA sequences in the sample. This chain connects TRBV9 to TRBJ2-3, with D unresolved. V was trimmed by 0 bases and J by 4 bases, leaving 9 bases between them. The length of the CDR3 is 14 residues. Looked up from germline, CDR1 is SGDLS and CDR2 is YYNGEE. For the CDR3, the DNA is TGTGCCAGCAGCGTAGCTAGTAGAGCAGATACGCAGTATTTT. This gives the protein CASSVASRADTQYF.

This chain connects TRBV4-1 to TRBJ2-7, with TRBD1 matching 8 bases. The ends lost 0 bases at V and 3 bases at J; junction bases unmatched: 16. Germline CDR1 reads MGHRA; CDR2 reads YSYEKL. This CDR3 has 19 amino acids. CDR3 in amino acids: CASSQDFFTGGSSSYEQYF. In nucleotides, the CDR3 is TGCGCCAGCAGCCAAGATTTCTTCACAGGGGGTAGCTCTAGCTACGAGCAGTACTTC.

The V call is TRBV30, the J call TRBJ1-1, with D maybe TRBD1 (5 bases). With 0 bases removed from V and 2 bases from J, the gap between germline ends came to 7 bases. The CDR3 is 13 amino acids. CDR1 and CDR2 (germline): GTSNPN, SVGIG (reference sequence). The CDR3 DNA reads TGTGCCTGGAGTGTGACAGTAAACACTGAAGCTTTCTTT. Its protein is CAWSVTVNTEAFF.

V gene TRBV4-2 combines with J gene TRBJ1-2, with 7 bases identical to TRBD1. The CDR3 contains 15 residues. CDR1 is LGHNA and CDR2 is YNFKEQ in the germline V gene. The ends lost 4 bases at V and 6 bases at J; junction bases unmatched: 11. The CDR3 region has the DNA TGTGCCAGCAGCCCCTCTCCCGGACAGGTAAATGGCTACACCTTC. Translated, it gives CASSPSPGQVNGYTF.

The rearrangement links TRBV4-2 to TRBJ2-7; D might be TRBD2 (6 bases). This CDR3 is built from 14 residues. Trimming took 1 base from V and 1 from J, leaving 8 bases between them. Germline-derived CDR1 and CDR2 are LGHNA and YNFKEQ. CDR3 region: CASSQGEESYEQYF. DNA of the CDR3: TGTGCCAGCAGCCAAGGGGAGGAATCCTACGAGCAGTACTTC.

This chain uses TRBV18 with TRBJ1-1; D call uncertain. The CDR3 runs 15 residues. The ends were cut back, 4 bases at V and 1 base at J, with 13 bases in the middle. The germline V gene encodes CDR1 KGHSH and CDR2 LQKENI. This chain's CDR3 is CASSLDAGRNTEAFF. The CDR3 DNA is TGTGCCAGCTCACTTGACGCGGGTAGGAACACTGAAGCTTTCTTT.

The chain links TRBV29-1 to TRBJ2-1; 7 bases align to TRBD2. Germline trimming cut 6 bases from V and 0 bases from J; bases unmatched to any gene: 5. Germline-derived CDR1 and CDR2 are SQVTM and ANQGSEA. This CDR3 is built from 14 residues. This CDR3 reads CSVVGGSSYNEQFF. The CDR3 nucleotides are TGCAGCGTCGTGGGGGGGTCCTCCTACAATGAGCAGTTCTTC.

This chain connects TRBV5-6 to TRBJ2-1; the D gene is possibly TRBD2 (5 bases). Germline V gives CDR1 SGHDT, CDR2 YYEEEE. The CDR3 runs to 14 residues. V dropped 4 bases and J dropped 4 bases, with 12 bases sitting between them. CDR3 loop: CASSRGLDYNEQFF. CDR3 DNA sequence: TGTGCCAGCAGCCGAGGGCTAGATTACAATGAGCAGTTCTTC.

The chain combines TRBV7-8 with TRBJ2-3, with 7 bases identical to TRBD2. In germline, CDR1 is SGHVS, CDR2 FQNEAQ. J lost 0 bases, V lost 4 bases, and 13 bases had no gene match. The CDR3 has 18 residues. CDR3 DNA sequence: TGTGCCAGCAGCTCCCTGGGGTGGGAGGGAAAAAGCACAGATACGCAGTATTTT. Its translation: CASSSLGWEGKSTDTQYF.

The chain has TRBV6-1 and TRBJ1-2; unclear D gene. This CDR3 has 12 amino acids. Germline lookup yields CDR1 MNHNS and CDR2 SASEGT. V was trimmed by 4 bases and J by 2 bases, leaving 5 bases between them. CDR3 in DNA: TGTGCCAGCAGTGTGAGAAACTATGGCTACACCTTC. Residues: CASSVRNYGYTF.

The V and J genes are TRBV4-2 and TRBJ2-7, with TRBD2 matching over 8 bases. CDR3 length: 16 residues. J was trimmed by 2 bases and V by 0 bases; bases with no gene match: 6. Germline-derived CDR1 and CDR2 are LGHNA and YNFKEQ. This CDR3 is CASSQEGAGGTYEQYF. The CDR3 DNA follows: TGTGCCAGCAGCCAAGAAGGCGCGGGAGGAACCTACGAGCAGTACTTC.

The chain recombines TRBV27 with TRBJ2-6; no definite D call. Germline CDR1 MNHEY, CDR2 SMNVEV (reference sequence). This CDR3 is built from 15 residues. Trimming pared 1 base from V and 2 bases from J, leaving 6 bases between. CDR3 DNA: TGTGCCAGCAGTTTATGGAGCCCTGGGGCCAACGTCCTGACTTTC. It translates to CASSLWSPGANVLTF.

The chain employs TRBV5-1 and TRBJ2-3; 7 bases are shared with TRBD2. The germline gives CDR1 SGHRS, CDR2 YFSETQ. CDR3 length: 16 residues. The ends lost 3 bases at V and 5 bases at J; junction bases unmatched: 12. The CDR3 sequence is CASSWTGGGVRDTQYF. In DNA, the CDR3 is TGCGCCAGCAGCTGGACGGGTGGGGGGGTTCGAGATACGCAGTATTTT.

The genes are TRBV4-1 and TRBJ2-5; 10 bases are a match to TRBD2. V was clipped by 2 bases and J by 1 base; unmatched bases: 19. The CDR3 covers 21 residues. Germline V gene lookup returns CDR1 MGHRA and CDR2 YSYEKL. CDR3 sequence (DNA): TGCGCCAGCAGCCAAATTCCTGGTGGTCTTACTAGCGGGATTATCCAAGAGACCCAGTACTTC. Its protein is CASSQIPGGLTSGIIQETQYF.